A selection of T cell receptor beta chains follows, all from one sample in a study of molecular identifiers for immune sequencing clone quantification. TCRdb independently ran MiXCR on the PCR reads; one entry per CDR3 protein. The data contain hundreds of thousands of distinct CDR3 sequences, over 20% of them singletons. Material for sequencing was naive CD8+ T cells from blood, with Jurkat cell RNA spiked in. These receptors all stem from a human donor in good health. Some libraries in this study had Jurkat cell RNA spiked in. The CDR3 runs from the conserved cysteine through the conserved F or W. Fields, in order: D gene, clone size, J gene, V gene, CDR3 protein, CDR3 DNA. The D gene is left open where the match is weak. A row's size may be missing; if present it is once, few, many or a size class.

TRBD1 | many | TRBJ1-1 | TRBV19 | CASSFGQGIRVTEAFF | TGTGCCAGTAGCTTCGGACAGGGTATTAGGGTCACTGAAGCTTTCTTT
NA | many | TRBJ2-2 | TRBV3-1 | CASSQSGELFF | TGTGCCAGCAGCCAAAGCGGGGAGCTGTTTTTT
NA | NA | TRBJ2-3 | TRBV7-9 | CAGSLDHQPQYF | TGTGCCGGCAGCTTAGACCATCAGCCCCAGTATTTT
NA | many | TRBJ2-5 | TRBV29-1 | CSVPGTAQETQYF | TGCAGCGTCCCAGGGACGGCCCAAGAGACCCAGTACTTC
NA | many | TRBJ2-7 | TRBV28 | CASSPTGLSSYEQYF | TGTGCCAGCAGTCCAACAGGATTAAGCTCCTACGAGCAGTACTTC
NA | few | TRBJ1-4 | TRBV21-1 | CASRNHRGHATNEKLFF | TGTGCCAGCAGGAATCACAGGGGCCACGCAACTAATGAAAAACTGTTTTTT
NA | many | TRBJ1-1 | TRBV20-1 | CSALERGVNTEAFF | TGCAGTGCTCTAGAGCGGGGGGTGAACACTGAAGCTTTCTTT
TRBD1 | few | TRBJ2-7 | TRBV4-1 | CASSQQTRSSGGEQYF | TGCGCCAGCAGCCAGCAAACAAGGAGCTCAGGGGGCGAGCAGTACTTC
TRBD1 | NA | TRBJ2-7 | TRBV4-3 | CASSQDSQGAPYEQYF | TGCGCCAGCAGCCAAGATTCTCAGGGGGCTCCGTACGAGCAGTACTTC
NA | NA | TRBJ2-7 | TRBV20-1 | CSAGVSSYEQYF | TGCAGTGCGGGGGTTTCCTCCTACGAGCAGTACTTC
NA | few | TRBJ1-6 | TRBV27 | CASSLGTGPALHF | TGTGCCAGCAGTTTAGGAACAGGCCCAGCCCTCCACTTT
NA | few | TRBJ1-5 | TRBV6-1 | CASSERFYWVAYSNQPQHF | TGTGCCAGCAGTGAAAGGTTTTACTGGGTTGCGTATAGCAATCAGCCCCAGCATTTT
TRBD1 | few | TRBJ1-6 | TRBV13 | CASSSGQGAFGNSPLHF | TGTGCCAGCAGCTCGGGACAGGGGGCTTTTGGTAATTCACCCCTCCACTTT
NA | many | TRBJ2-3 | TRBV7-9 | CASSYNTDTQYF | TGTGCCAGCAGCTACAATACAGATACGCAGTATTTT
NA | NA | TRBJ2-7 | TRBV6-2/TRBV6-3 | CASSFSYEQCF | TGTGCCAGCAGTTTCAGCTACGAGCAGTGCTTC
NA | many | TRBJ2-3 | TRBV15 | CATSRDKAPLIPGTDTQYF | TGTGCCACCAGCAGAGATAAGGCCCCACTCATCCCGGGCACAGATACGCAGTATTTT
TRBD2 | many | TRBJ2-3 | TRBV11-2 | CASSLGTSGSYTQYF | TGTGCCAGCAGCTTAGGGACTAGCGGGAGTTATACGCAGTATTTT
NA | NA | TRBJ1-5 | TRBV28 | CASTSPLWGSNQPQHF | TGTGCCAGCACCTCCCCGTTGTGGGGTAGCAATCAGCCCCAGCATTTT
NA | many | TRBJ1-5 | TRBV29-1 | CSVEDREANQPQHF | TGCAGCGTTGAAGACAGGGAGGCCAATCAGCCCCAGCATTTT
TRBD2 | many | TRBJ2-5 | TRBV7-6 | CASSLSGRGETQYF | TGTGCCAGCAGCCTTAGCGGGAGGGGAGAGACCCAGTACTTC
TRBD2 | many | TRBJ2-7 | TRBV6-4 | CASSALAGASYEQYF | TGTGCCAGCAGTGCACTAGCGGGAGCATCCTACGAGCAGTACTTC
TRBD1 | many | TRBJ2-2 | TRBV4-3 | CASSQGRGTGPNTGELLF | TGCGCCAGCAGCCAAGGAAGGGGGACAGGACCGAACACCGGGGAGCTGCTTTTT
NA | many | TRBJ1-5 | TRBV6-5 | CASSYPSAGLSNQPQHF | TGTGCCAGCAGTTACCCTTCCGCGGGGCTTAGCAATCAGCCCCAGCATTTT
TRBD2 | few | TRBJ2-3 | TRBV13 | CASSSRLATDTQYF | TGTGCCAGCAGCTCCCGACTAGCCACAGATACGCAGTATTTT
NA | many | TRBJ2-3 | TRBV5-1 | CASRQEPGNTDTQYF | TGCGCCAGCAGGCAGGAACCGGGAAACACAGATACGCAGTATTTT
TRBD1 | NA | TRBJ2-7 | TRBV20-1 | CSARAGTGAPEQYF | TGCAGTGCTAGAGCGGGGACAGGGGCACCCGAGCAGTACTTC